This T cell receptor (beta chain) was identified during a study of beta chain features in type 1 diabetes. Whole-study findings and limits: The VDJ junctions of type 1 diabetes patients carried fewer insertions and more deletions. Unsettled here was the matter of whether HLA type influences TCRB rearrangement.

As for this clone: Its antigen is still unknown.

cDNA synthesis used the whole RNA isolate, giving expressed TCRB sequences. Assay used: immunoSEQ multiplex PCR; TCRdb lists only in-frame clones, some missing. In the table there are hundreds of thousands of clones, around 15% of which are singletons. The germline V gene encodes CDR1 MNHNY and CDR2 SVGAGI (reference sequence). V lost 5 bases, J lost 7 bases, and 17 bases lay in between. The CDR3 contains 14 residues. Each sorted fraction was over 95% pure. Sequences were obtained from central memory CD4+ T cells from blood. The chain couples TRBV6-6 to TRBJ2-5; D uncertain. The sequence was obtained from a man aged 30 to 45 in good health. CDR3 in amino acids: CASSPPTLFGTQYF. CDR3 nucleotides: TGTGCCAGCAGTCCTCCGACTCTCTTTGGGACCCAGTACTTC.